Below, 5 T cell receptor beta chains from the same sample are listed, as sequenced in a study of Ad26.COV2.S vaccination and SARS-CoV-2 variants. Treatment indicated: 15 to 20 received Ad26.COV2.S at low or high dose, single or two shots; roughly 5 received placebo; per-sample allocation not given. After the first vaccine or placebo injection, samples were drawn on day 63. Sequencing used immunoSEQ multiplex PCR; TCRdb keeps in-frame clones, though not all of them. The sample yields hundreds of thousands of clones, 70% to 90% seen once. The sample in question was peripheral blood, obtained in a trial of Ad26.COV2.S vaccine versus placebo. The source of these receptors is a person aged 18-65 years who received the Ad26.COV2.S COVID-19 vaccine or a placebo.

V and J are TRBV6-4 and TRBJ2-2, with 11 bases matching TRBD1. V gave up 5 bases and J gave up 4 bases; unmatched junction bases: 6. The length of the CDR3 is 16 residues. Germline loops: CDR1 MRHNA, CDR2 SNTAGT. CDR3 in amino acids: CASSPMDRGLTGELFF. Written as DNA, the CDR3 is TGTGCCAGCAGTCCAATGGACAGGGGGCTCACCGGGGAGCTGTTTTTT.

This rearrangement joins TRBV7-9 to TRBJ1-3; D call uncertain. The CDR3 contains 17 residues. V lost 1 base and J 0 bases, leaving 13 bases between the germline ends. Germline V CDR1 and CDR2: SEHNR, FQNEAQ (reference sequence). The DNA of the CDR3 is TGTGCCAGCAGCTTAGGAATAGGACGGTCCTCTGGAAACACCATATATTTT. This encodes CASSLGIGRSSGNTIYF.

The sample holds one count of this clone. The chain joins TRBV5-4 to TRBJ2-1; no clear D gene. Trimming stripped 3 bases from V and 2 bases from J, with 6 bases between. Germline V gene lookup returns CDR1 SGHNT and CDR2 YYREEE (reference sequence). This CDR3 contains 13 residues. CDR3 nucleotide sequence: TGTGCCAGCAGCTCCCGTCCCTACAATGAGCAGTTCTTC. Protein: CASSSRPYNEQFF.

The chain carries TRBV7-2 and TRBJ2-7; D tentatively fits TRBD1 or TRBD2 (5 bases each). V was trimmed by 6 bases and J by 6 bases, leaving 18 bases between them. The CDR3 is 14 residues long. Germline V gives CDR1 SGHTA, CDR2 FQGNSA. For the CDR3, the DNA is TGTGCCAGCAGGGGCGGCGGGCAGGGTGTCGAGCAGTACTTC. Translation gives CASRGGGQGVEQYF. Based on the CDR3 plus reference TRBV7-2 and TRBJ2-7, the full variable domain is GAGVSQSPSNKVTEKGKDVELRCDPISGHTALYWYRQSLGQGLEFLIYFQGNSAPDKSGLPSDRFSAERTGGSVSTLTIQRTQQEDSAVYLCASRGGGQGVEQYFGPGTRLTVT.

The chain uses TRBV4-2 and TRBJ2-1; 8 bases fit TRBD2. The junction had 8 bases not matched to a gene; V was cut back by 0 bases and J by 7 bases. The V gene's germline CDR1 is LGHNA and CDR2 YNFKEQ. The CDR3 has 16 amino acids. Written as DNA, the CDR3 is TGTGCCAGCAGCCAAGATTACGCTAGCGGGTGGAATGAGCAGTTCTTC. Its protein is CASSQDYASGWNEQFF.